This entry describes one T cell receptor beta chain. Its antigen is not known. The record originates from a study of shared clonotypes between healthy human individuals. About the research overall: For every donor, three CD4 naive, three CD4 memory, two CD8 naive and one CD8 memory plates were used.

Clones were read by immunoSEQ multiplex PCR, and TCRdb kept only the in-frame ones, dropping some. This sample yields some 2,100,000 clones, of which roughly 95% are seen a single time; roughly 0.13% belongs to the top ten. Study results and caveats: Unshared clonotypes carried lower generation probabilities than those common to all four donors. A generally larger estimated richness was seen in naive subsets than in memory subsets.

Germline values: CDR1 SGHNT, CDR2 YYREEE (reference sequence). The V gene lost 0 bases and the J gene lost 4 bases, with 10 bases spanning the gap. The CDR3 length is 14 residues. The genes are TRBV5-4 and TRBJ1-2; TRBD1 might be the D (5 bases). The sequenced sample consisted of naive CD4+ T cells sorted from blood. Regarding subset: CD45RA+ positively selected. The clonotype comes from a man younger than 30 in good health. The CDR3 bases are TGTGCCAGCAGCTTGGCCAGGGAGGGCTATGGCTACACCTTC. Its translation: CASSLAREGYGYTF.